The T cell receptor beta chain under discussion was sequenced for a study of cytotoxic CD8 clonotypes in ibrutinib-treated CLL. Study summary: Responses: around 24 partial, 2 complete; after median around 64 months, approximately 14 stayed remitted, roughly 12 progressed.

Data came from immunoSEQ multiplex PCR; TCRdb stores just in-frame clones and leaves some out. The repertoire has hundreds of thousands of clones, less than 75% of them found once; the top ten carry approximately 15%. The clonotype originates from a human donor with chronic lymphocytic leukemia. The sequences come from PBMCs, collected after 24 months of ibrutinib treatment.

CDR3 nucleotide sequence: TGTGCCAGCAGTCGGTTAGCGGGAGCGTACGAGCAGTACTTC. It codes for CASSRLAGAYEQYF. The chain joins TRBV28 to TRBJ2-7; 9 bases align to TRBD2. CDR1 is MDHEN and CDR2 is SYDVKM in the germline V gene. The CDR3 has 14 residues. Losses at the gene ends were 5 bases for V and 4 bases for J; bases not matched to a gene: 6.